The 5 T cell receptor beta chains below all came from one sample that was sequenced in a study of persistence of HIV-infected CD4 T cells. The immunoSEQ assay was version 4, run in survey mode. Measured with immunoSEQ multiplex PCR; TCRdb has only the in-frame clones, and not every one. The data show just over 40,000 clones, with 78% seen just once and 14% held by the top ten. Overlapping HIV-1 Gag 15-mer peptides at around 1 ug per peptide per mL were used. CD40L/CD69 double-negative CD45RO-high memory CD4+ T cells were collected. Their antigens remain unidentified. Sequenced material: CD4+ T cells sorted from PBMCs after roughly 19-hour stimulation, taken from a patient who received antiretroviral therapy. These receptors were collected from an adult man with HIV who was CMV-seropositive.

The genes are TRBV6-2 or TRBV6-3 and TRBJ1-2; TRBD1 is a possible D gene (5 bases). Germline CDR1 and CDR2: MNHEY and SVGEGT. The CDR3 is 14 amino acids. Trimming shortened V by 6 bases and J by 8 bases, and 19 bases separated the two germline ends. The CDR3 region has the DNA TGTGCCAGCAGCTCGGGGACCTCACGCCACGGCTACACCTTC. Its translation: CASSSGTSRHGYTF.

The chain recombines TRBV11-2 with TRBJ1-1; 8 bases line up with TRBD1. This CDR3 has 15 amino acids. The ends lost 0 bases at V and 5 bases at J; junction bases unmatched: 5. From germline, CDR1 is SGHAT and CDR2 FQNNGV. The CDR3 coding sequence is TGTGCCAGCAGCTTAGAGCAGGGGGCGAGAACTGAAGCTTTCTTT. Its protein is CASSLEQGARTEAFF. Full variable domain (outside the CDR3, taken from reference TRBV11-2 and TRBJ1-1): EAGVAQSPRYKIIEKRQSVAFWCNPISGHATLYWYQQILGQGPKLLIQFQNNGVVDDSQLPKDRFSAERLKGVDSTLKIQPAKLEDSAVYLCASSLEQGARTEAFFGQGTRLTVV.

The genes are TRBV27 and TRBJ2-2; the D gene could be TRBD1 or TRBD2 (5 bases each). CDR1 is MNHEY, CDR2 SMNVEV, per germline (reference sequence). The CDR3 covers 16 residues. The ends were cut back, 2 bases at V and 6 bases at J, with 16 bases in the middle. CDR3 loop: CASSLTRLSGPGELFF. The DNA of the CDR3 is TGTGCCAGCAGTTTAACCCGGCTGTCGGGGCCCGGGGAGCTGTTTTTT.

CDR3 sequence: CASSRGGPFGDEQFF. DNA for the CDR3: TGTGCCAGCTCAAGGGGAGGGCCTTTCGGGGATGAGCAGTTCTTC. The rearrangement links TRBV18 to TRBJ2-1, with 7 bases aligning to TRBD2. J lost 8 bases, V lost 5 bases, and 12 bases had no gene match. CDR1 and CDR2 from the germline V gene are KGHSH and LQKENI. The CDR3 has 15 amino acids.

The chain has TRBV5-1 and TRBJ1-4; no clear D. Trimming removed 5 bases from V and 4 bases from J, with 12 bases in between. From germline, CDR1 is SGHRS and CDR2 YFSETQ. The CDR3 runs to 14 residues. The CDR3 loop is CASSPTWVNEKLFF. The CDR3 bases are TGCGCCAGCAGTCCCACTTGGGTTAATGAAAAACTGTTTTTT.